This paragraph covers one T cell receptor beta chain sequence. The data derive from a study of T cell changes during pregnancy in multiple sclerosis. Sequencing used immunoSEQ multiplex PCR; TCRdb keeps in-frame clones, though not all of them. The data show some 70,000 clones, around nine tenths seen once. This TCR was sampled from a female donor in good health, enrolled as a control in a pregnancy study. The specimen comprised CD4+ T cells from peripheral blood mononuclear cells, sampled in the third trimester of pregnancy.

The chain's CDR3 is CASRSGQGQYEQYF. Here the CDR3 DNA reads TGTGCCAGCAGGTCGGGACAGGGGCAGTACGAGCAGTACTTC. The chain recombines TRBV7-2 with TRBJ2-7, with TRBD1 identical over 10 bases. Losses at the gene ends were 6 bases for V and 4 bases for J; bases not matched to a gene: 6. The CDR3 length is 14 residues. The V gene's germline CDR1 is SGHTA and CDR2 FQGNSA.